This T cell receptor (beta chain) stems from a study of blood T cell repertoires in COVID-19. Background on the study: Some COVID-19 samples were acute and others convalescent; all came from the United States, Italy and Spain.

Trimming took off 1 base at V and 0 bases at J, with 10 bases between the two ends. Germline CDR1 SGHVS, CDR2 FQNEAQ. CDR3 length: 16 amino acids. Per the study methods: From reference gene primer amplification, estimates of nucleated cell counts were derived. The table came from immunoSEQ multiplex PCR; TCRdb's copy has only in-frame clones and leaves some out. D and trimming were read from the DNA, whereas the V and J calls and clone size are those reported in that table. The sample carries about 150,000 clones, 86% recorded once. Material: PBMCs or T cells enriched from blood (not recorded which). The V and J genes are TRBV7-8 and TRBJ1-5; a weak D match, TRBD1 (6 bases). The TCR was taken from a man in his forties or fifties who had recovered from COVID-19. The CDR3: CASSLGTENSNQPQHF. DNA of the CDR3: TGTGCCAGCAGCTTAGGGACAGAAAATAGCAATCAGCCCCAGCATTTT.